These 5 T cell receptor beta chains share one sample of origin, sequenced in a study of identical twins. TCRdb analysed the 5' RACE reads with MiXCR anew, one entry per CDR3 protein. The sample yields about 1.7 million distinct CDR3 sequences, more than 30% seen once. The sample taken for sequencing was cord blood. The receptors derive from a newborn girl in good health.

This clonotype has more than one count but fewer than ten. V gene TRBV20-1 combines with J gene TRBJ2-4; possible D gene TRBD2, 5 bases. V was pared by 8 bases and J by 2 bases, with 16 bases between. The CDR3 consists of 14 residues. CDR1 and CDR2 from the germline V gene are DFQATT and SNEGSKA (reference sequence). In nucleotides, the CDR3 is TGCAGTTCGACGGCCGGGGATCCCAAAAACATTCAGTACTTC. This gives the protein CSSTAGDPKNIQYF.

As for this clonotype: This may be a read error, as it is one base from a much larger clone. This CDR3 is CASSFSTTGLSGYTF. CDR3 nucleotide sequence: TGTGCCAGCAGTTTTTCAACCACAGGGTTAAGCGGCTACACCTTC. J is TRBJ1-2 and V is TRBV12-3 or TRBV12-4; tentatively, D is TRBD1 (6 bases). The CDR3 contains 15 residues. The ends were cut back, 3 bases at V and 8 bases at J, with 19 bases in the middle.

This clonotype was detected a few times. This chain joins TRBV2 and TRBJ1-2, with 10 bases lining up with TRBD1. Germline V gene data show CDR1 as SNHLY and CDR2 as FYNNEI. This CDR3 comprises 14 residues. Trimming at V came to 7 bases and at J to 6 bases, leaving 8 bases not matched to a gene. The CDR3 loop reads CASKGTGVTNGYTF. The CDR3 DNA reads TGTGCCAGCAAGGGGACAGGGGTGACTAATGGCTACACCTTC.

As to this clonotype: This may stem from a read error, because a much larger clone lies one nucleotide away. V and J are TRBV10-3 and TRBJ1-5, with unresolved D. The germline V and J ends were trimmed by 0 bases and 4 bases, with 4 bases remaining between them. In germline, CDR1 is ENHRY, CDR2 SYGVKD. The CDR3 runs to 13 residues. DNA of the CDR3: TGTGCCATCAGTGAGTCGGAGAATCAGCCCCAGCATTTT. Translation gives CAISESENQPQHF.

The chain links TRBV2 to TRBJ2-1, with 8 bases fitting TRBD2. This CDR3 region has 14 residues. From germline, CDR1 is SNHLY and CDR2 FYNNEI. V trimming: 6 bases; J trimming: 4 bases; junction bases outside the gene matches: 5. The CDR3 DNA is TGTGCCAGCAGGGGGACTAGGGGATACAATGAGCAGTTCTTC. It codes for CASRGTRGYNEQFF.